This is a list of T cell receptor beta chains from one sample in a study of T cell clonotyping in hematopoietic cell transplantation. Measured with immunoSEQ multiplex PCR; TCRdb has only the in-frame clones, and not every one. The sample lists tens of thousands of clones, 90% to 95% occurring once. The sample was peripheral blood mononuclear cells. These receptors were collected from a woman in her forties or fifties in good health. Some clones in this sample may be carry-over from other donors' samples. The CDR3 runs from the conserved cysteine through the conserved F or W. A D gene is named only where the DNA matches it firmly. Expanded clones are given a class, and other clones once, few, many or no size at all.

D gene: -
J gene: TRBJ1-6
V gene: TRBV25-1
clone size: -
CDR3 DNA: TGTGCCAGCAGTGAATGGAGGGATTCACCCCTCCACTTT
CDR3 protein: CASSEWRDSPLHF

D gene: -
J gene: TRBJ2-1
V gene: TRBV14
clone size: -
CDR3 DNA: TGTGCCAGCAGCCAAGAGAGTCCTACCTACAATGAGCAGTTCTTC
CDR3 protein: CASSQESPTYNEQFF

D gene: -
J gene: TRBJ2-7
V gene: TRBV10-3
clone size: -
CDR3 DNA: TGTGCCATCAGCGCCCCCCCAGGGGGGGGCCACGAGCAGTACTTC
CDR3 protein: CAISAPPGGGHEQYF

D gene: -
J gene: TRBJ2-5
V gene: TRBV7-2
clone size: -
CDR3 DNA: TGTGCCAGCAGCTCTCCCCTCGGGACCAAGTACTTC
CDR3 protein: CASSSPLGTKYF

D gene: -
J gene: TRBJ2-7
V gene: TRBV5-6
clone size: -
CDR3 DNA: TGTGCCAGCAGCTCGCCGCCTCACGAGGGCTACGAGCAGTACTTC
CDR3 protein: CASSSPPHEGYEQYF

D gene: TRBD2
J gene: TRBJ2-5
V gene: TRBV5-6
clone size: -
CDR3 DNA: TGTGCCAGCAGCTTGGAAGGGCGGGGGGCCCAGTACTTC
CDR3 protein: CASSLEGRGAQYF

D gene: -
J gene: TRBJ1-2
V gene: TRBV6-4
clone size: -
CDR3 DNA: TGTGCCAGCACCCCCAACGGGGGCGCGGATGGCTACACCTTC
CDR3 protein: CASTPNGGADGYTF

D gene: -
J gene: TRBJ2-5
V gene: TRBV4-1
clone size: -
CDR3 DNA: TGCGCCAGCAGCCAAGAGCGGACAGAGGAGACCCAGTACTTC
CDR3 protein: CASSQERTEETQYF

D gene: -
J gene: TRBJ1-4
V gene: TRBV6-6
clone size: -
CDR3 DNA: TGTGCCAGCTGTCTAACTAATGGAAAACTGTTTTTT
CDR3 protein: CASCLTNGKLFF

D gene: -
J gene: TRBJ1-1
V gene: TRBV7-2
clone size: -
CDR3 DNA: TGTGCCAGCAGCCAAGACCCCGCAGACGAAGCTTTCTTT
CDR3 protein: CASSQDPADEAFF

D gene: -
J gene: TRBJ1-1
V gene: TRBV7-9
clone size: -
CDR3 DNA: TGTGCCAGCAGCTCCCCACCAGGGGAAGAAGTGGACACTGAAGCTTTCTTT
CDR3 protein: CASSSPPGEEVDTEAFF

D gene: -
J gene: TRBJ2-3
V gene: TRBV9
clone size: -
CDR3 DNA: TGTGCCAGCAGCGTGACTGTTGGAGGTGACTACACAGATACGCAGTATTTT
CDR3 protein: CASSVTVGGDYTDTQYF

D gene: -
J gene: TRBJ2-1
V gene: TRBV6-6
clone size: -
CDR3 DNA: TGTGCCAGCAGTTACGCGCCGAGCTCCTACAATGAGCAGTTCTTC
CDR3 protein: CASSYAPSSYNEQFF

D gene: -
J gene: TRBJ1-1
V gene: TRBV5-5
clone size: -
CDR3 DNA: TGTGCCAGCAGCTTGGCCGTCGGGTACACTGAAGCTTTCTTT
CDR3 protein: CASSLAVGYTEAFF

D gene: TRBD2
J gene: TRBJ2-3
V gene: TRBV7-7
clone size: -
CDR3 DNA: TGTGCCAGCAGCTTAGAACTAGCGGGGGGCACAGATACGCAGTATTTT
CDR3 protein: CASSLELAGGTDTQYF

D gene: -
J gene: TRBJ1-1
V gene: TRBV20-1
clone size: -
CDR3 DNA: TGCAGTGCTTTGCACACTGAAGCTTTCTTT
CDR3 protein: CSALHTEAFF

D gene: -
J gene: TRBJ2-7
V gene: TRBV7-2
clone size: -
CDR3 DNA: TGTGCCAGCAGCCCCCGAAGACCTAGCTCCTACGAGCAGTACTTC
CDR3 protein: CASSPRRPSSYEQYF

D gene: -
J gene: TRBJ2-2
V gene: TRBV19
clone size: -
CDR3 DNA: TGTGCCAGTAGCCTCCACCCCCGGGCCAACACCGGGGAGCTGTTTTTT
CDR3 protein: CASSLHPRANTGELFF

D gene: -
J gene: TRBJ1-6
V gene: TRBV5-4
clone size: -
CDR3 DNA: TGTGCCAGCAGCTTTGGGCCAGGGGCCAATTCACCCCTCCACTTT
CDR3 protein: CASSFGPGANSPLHF

D gene: -
J gene: TRBJ2-4
V gene: TRBV5-6
clone size: -
CDR3 DNA: TGTGCCAGCAGCCGCGACAGAGCGAACATTCAGTACTTC
CDR3 protein: CASSRDRANIQYF

D gene: TRBD1
J gene: TRBJ2-2
V gene: TRBV5-1
clone size: -
CDR3 DNA: TGCGCCAGCAGCTCCGGGACAGGGGTAACCGGGGAGCTGTTTTTT
CDR3 protein: CASSSGTGVTGELFF

D gene: TRBD1
J gene: TRBJ2-4
V gene: TRBV5-4
clone size: -
CDR3 DNA: TGTGCCAGCAGCCCTGGGACAGACAAAGCCAAAAACATTCAGTACTTC
CDR3 protein: CASSPGTDKAKNIQYF

D gene: -
J gene: TRBJ2-2
V gene: TRBV27
clone size: -
CDR3 DNA: TGTGCCAGCAGTTCTTGGACTACCAACACCGGGGAGCTGTTTTTT
CDR3 protein: CASSSWTTNTGELFF

D gene: -
J gene: TRBJ1-4
V gene: TRBV29-1
clone size: -
CDR3 DNA: TGCAGCGTTGAGGCAGCCGATGAAAAACTGTTTTTT
CDR3 protein: CSVEAADEKLFF

D gene: -
J gene: TRBJ2-2
V gene: TRBV7-6
clone size: -
CDR3 DNA: TGTGCCAGCAGCTTTTCGCACACCGGGGAGCTGTTTTTT
CDR3 protein: CASSFSHTGELFF

D gene: -
J gene: TRBJ2-3
V gene: TRBV6-5
clone size: -
CDR3 DNA: TGTGCCAGCAGTTACTCGTGGGGTTTCGCAGATACGCAGTATTTT
CDR3 protein: CASSYSWGFADTQYF

D gene: TRBD1
J gene: TRBJ1-5
V gene: TRBV6-1
clone size: -
CDR3 DNA: TGTGCCAGCAGGGGGACAGGGATTCAGCCCCAGCATTTT
CDR3 protein: CASRGTGIQPQHF

D gene: TRBD1
J gene: TRBJ1-6
V gene: TRBV5-1
clone size: once
CDR3 DNA: TGCGCCAGCAGCTGGACAGGGCTTGATTCACCCCTCCACTTT
CDR3 protein: CASSWTGLDSPLHF

D gene: TRBD1
J gene: TRBJ2-7
V gene: TRBV4-3
clone size: -
CDR3 DNA: TGCGCCAGCAGCCGAGCAGGGGGTTCCACACCCTACGAGCAGTACTTC
CDR3 protein: CASSRAGGSTPYEQYF

D gene: -
J gene: TRBJ1-6
V gene: TRBV5-1
clone size: once
CDR3 DNA: TGCGCCAGCAGCCCGACGCCGGGGGTGGTTGATTCACCCCTCCACTTT
CDR3 protein: CASSPTPGVVDSPLHF

D gene: -
J gene: TRBJ2-3
V gene: TRBV5-1
clone size: -
CDR3 DNA: TGCGCCAGCAGCTTGAAGGCAGCACCTTACACAGATACGCAGTATTTT
CDR3 protein: CASSLKAAPYTDTQYF

D gene: -
J gene: TRBJ1-1
V gene: TRBV5-6
clone size: once
CDR3 DNA: TGTGCCAGCACCTCTTATCTGGTGGGATGGCACACTGAAGCTTTCTTT
CDR3 protein: CASTSYLVGWHTEAFF